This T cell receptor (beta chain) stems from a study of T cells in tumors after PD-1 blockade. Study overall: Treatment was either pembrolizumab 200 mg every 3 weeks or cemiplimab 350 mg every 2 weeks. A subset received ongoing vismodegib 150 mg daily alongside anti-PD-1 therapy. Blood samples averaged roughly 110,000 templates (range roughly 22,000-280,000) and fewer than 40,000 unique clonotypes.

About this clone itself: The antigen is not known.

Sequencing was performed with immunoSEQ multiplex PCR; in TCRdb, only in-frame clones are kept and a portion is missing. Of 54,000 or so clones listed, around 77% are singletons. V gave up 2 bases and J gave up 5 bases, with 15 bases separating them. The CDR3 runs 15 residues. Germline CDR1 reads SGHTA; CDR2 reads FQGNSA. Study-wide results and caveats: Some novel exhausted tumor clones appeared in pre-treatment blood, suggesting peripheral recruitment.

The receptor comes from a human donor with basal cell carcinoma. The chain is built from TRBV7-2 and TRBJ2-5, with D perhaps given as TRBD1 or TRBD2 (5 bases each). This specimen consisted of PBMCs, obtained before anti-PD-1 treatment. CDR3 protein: CASSLYGQGRETQYF. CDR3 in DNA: TGTGCCAGCAGCTTATACGGCCAGGGACGGGAGACCCAGTACTTC.